These 5 T cell receptor beta chains originate from one sample sequenced in a study of regulatory T cells in long-lasting Graves disease. Time point denoted: newly diagnosed GD, antithyroid drugs for less than 3 months. With RNA extracted from PBMCs as input, the TCR library was made. Library construction for TCR beta used iRepertoire HTBI primers and Arm-PCR of CDR3 regions. MiXCR, applied by TCRdb to the multiplex PCR reads, yields one record per CDR3 protein. The data contain approximately 350,000 distinct CDR3 sequences, approximately 15% of them singletons. A further study also used this sample, focusing on T cells in Graves' hyperthyroidism and ophthalmopathy.

The source material was peripheral blood mononuclear cells (PBMCs), sampled at new diagnosis, from a patient treated with antithyroid drugs. These receptors all come from a man aged 40-55 years with Graves disease.

In this sample, this clonotype turned up a few times. The chain uses TRBV29-1 and TRBJ2-2; no clear D gene. CDR3 length equals 13 residues. Germline V lookup: CDR1 SQVTM, CDR2 ANQGSEA. V lost 6 bases and J 6 bases, leaving 14 bases between the germline ends. CDR3 sequence (DNA): TGCAGCGTGATGGGATCAGCTCCCGGGGAGCTGTTTTTT. This gives the protein CSVMGSAPGELFF.

Ten or more counts support this clonotype. The CDR3 DNA is TGTGCCAGCAGTTCGCGGCCAGGGAGGACAGATACGCAGTATTTT. This translates into CASSSRPGRTDTQYF. The V call is TRBV28, the J call TRBJ2-3, with D perhaps TRBD2 (6 bases). Germline CDR1 MDHEN, CDR2 SYDVKM. This CDR3 has 15 residues. Between the trimmed V and J ends, which lost 4 bases and 3 bases, there was a span of 14 bases.

V usage is TRBV5-1 and J usage is TRBJ2-1; weak D call: TRBD2 (6 bases). Trimming removed 3 bases from V and 9 bases from J, with 13 bases in between. Germline V lookup: CDR1 SGHRS, CDR2 YFSETQ. The length of the CDR3 is 13 residues. The CDR3 loop is CASSSTSSGEQFF. The DNA for the CDR3 is TGCGCCAGCAGCTCCACTAGCAGCGGTGAGCAGTTCTTC.

This clonotype was seen a few times. At one of its ends the junction is not consistent with the germline gene, which may arise from a read error. The rearrangement uses TRBV28 and TRBJ2-1; 8 bases agree with TRBD1. The germline gives CDR1 MDHEN, CDR2 SYDVKM. The CDR3 length is 15 residues. This CDR3 reads CASSLGQGLGNEQFF. The CDR3 DNA sequence: TGTGCCAGCAGTCTTGGACAGGGATTAGGCAATGAACAGTTCTTC.

This chain joins TRBV6-1 and TRBJ2-3; no definite D call. Germline assignment: CDR1 MNHNS and CDR2 SASEGT. Trimming took off 4 bases at V and 1 base at J, with 6 bases between the two ends. The CDR3 is 13 residues long. This chain's CDR3 is CASSGHGTDTQYF. CDR3 nucleotides: TGTGCCAGCAGTGGACACGGCACAGATACGCAGTATTTT.